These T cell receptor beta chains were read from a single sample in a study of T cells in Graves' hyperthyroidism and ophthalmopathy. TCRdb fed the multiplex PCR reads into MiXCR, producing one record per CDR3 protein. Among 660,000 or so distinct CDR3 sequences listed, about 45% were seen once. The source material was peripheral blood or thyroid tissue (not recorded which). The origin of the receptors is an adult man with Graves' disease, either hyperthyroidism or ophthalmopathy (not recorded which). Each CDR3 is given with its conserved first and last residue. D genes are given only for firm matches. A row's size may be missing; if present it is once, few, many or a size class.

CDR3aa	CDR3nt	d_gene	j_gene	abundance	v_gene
CAIKLESSGNTIYF	TGTGCCATCAAGCTCGAGAGCTCTGGAAACACCATATATTTT	NA	TRBJ1-3	many	TRBV10-3
CASSGIGYEQYF	TGTGCCAGCAGTGGGATAGGATACGAGCAGTACTTC	NA	TRBJ2-7	few	TRBV12-3/TRBV12-4
CASKILPGDNQPQHF	TGTGCCAGCAAAATTCTTCCAGGGGACAATCAGCCCCAGCATTTT	NA	TRBJ1-5	few	TRBV11-2
CASSRPGTFNHGYTF	TGTGCCAGCAGCCGTCCCGGGACCTTTAACCATGGCTACACCTTC	NA	TRBJ1-2	once	TRBV7-9
CSASPRGEQYF	TGCAGTGCTAGCCCCAGGGGGGAGCAGTACTTC	TRBD1	TRBJ2-7	NA	TRBV20-1
CAISERGPNQPQHF	TGTGCCATCAGTGAGCGGGGTCCTAATCAGCCCCAGCATTTT	NA	TRBJ1-5	NA	TRBV10-3
CASSLTGVVRETQYF	TGTGCCAGCAGTCTGACAGGGGTGGTGCGAGAGACCCAGTACTTC	TRBD1	TRBJ2-5	NA	TRBV6-1
CSVEGQQGHPNTEAFF	TGCAGCGTTGAAGGGCAACAGGGGCACCCGAACACTGAAGCTTTCTTT	TRBD1	TRBJ1-1	NA	TRBV29-1
CASRPRRDANTEAFF	TGTGCCAGCAGACCGCGTAGGGATGCGAACACTGAAGCTTTCTTT	NA	TRBJ1-1	few	TRBV5-8
CASSPSQNQPQHF	TGTGCCAGCAGCCCGAGCCAAAATCAGCCCCAGCATTTT	NA	TRBJ1-5	few	TRBV6-5
CSVEDPAGGYEQYF	TGCAGCGTTGAAGACCCAGCGGGGGGCTACGAGCAGTACTTC	TRBD2	TRBJ2-7	few	TRBV29-1
CASSLTDGGGEKLFF	TGTGCCAGCAGCTTAACCGACGGGGGGGGTGAAAAACTGTTTTTT	NA	TRBJ1-4	NA	TRBV7-3
CASSPERGAQTLHF	TGTGCCAGCAGCCCCGAGAGGGGAGCACAGACCCTCCACTTT	NA	TRBJ1-6	NA	TRBV7-2
CASSLGTGRYQPQHF	TGTGCCAGCAGCTTAGGGACAGGGAGATATCAGCCCCAGCATTTT	TRBD1	TRBJ1-5	many	TRBV7-6
CAISESGEPGGYTF	TGTGCCATCAGTGAGTCAGGGGAGCCCGGCGGCTACACCTTC	NA	TRBJ1-2	NA	TRBV10-3
CASSGPGPGNTIYF	TGTGCCAGCAGCGGACCGGGGCCTGGAAACACCATATATTTT	NA	TRBJ1-3	many	TRBV9
CASSVDTDYGYTF	TGTGCCAGCAGCGTAGACACAGACTATGGCTACACCTTC	NA	TRBJ1-2	few	TRBV9
CANSLEGGYNSPLHF	TGTGCCAACAGCTTGGAAGGGGGCTATAATTCACCCCTCCACTTT	NA	TRBJ1-6	NA	TRBV5-5
CASSTQTGEEQYF	TGTGCCAGTAGTACCCAGACAGGGGAGGAACAGTACTTC	TRBD1	TRBJ2-7	NA	TRBV19
CASSVWTDSSYEQYF	TGTGCCAGCAGCGTCTGGACAGATAGCTCCTACGAGCAGTACTTC	NA	TRBJ2-7	NA	TRBV7-3
CASSGLDSLNTEAFF	TGTGCCAGCAGCGGACTGGACAGTTTGAACACTGAAGCTTTCTTT	NA	TRBJ1-1	few	TRBV9
CASSWGLAGTSYEQYF	TGTGCCAGCAGCTGGGGACTAGCGGGAACCTCCTACGAGCAGTACTTC	TRBD2	TRBJ2-7	few	TRBV7-8
CASSSGTGNTIYF	TGTGCCAGCAGCTCGGGGACTGGAAACACCATATATTTT	NA	TRBJ1-3	NA	TRBV7-2
CSASGTSGLYEQYF	TGCAGTGCTTCCGGGACTAGCGGCCTCTACGAGCAGTACTTC	TRBD2	TRBJ2-7	NA	TRBV20-1
CSEAAGGETQYF	TGCAGTGAGGCAGCGGGGGGGGAGACCCAGTACTTC	TRBD2	TRBJ2-5	few	TRBV20-1
CASSQGQFEAFF	TGTGCCAGCAGCCAAGGACAGTTTGAAGCTTTCTTT	NA	TRBJ1-1	many	TRBV7-8
CASSFPGALNTEAFF	TGTGCCAGCAGCTTTCCAGGGGCACTAAACACTGAGGCTTTCTTT	NA	TRBJ1-1	NA	TRBV7-2
CASSLGGITGNTIYF	TGTGCCAGCAGTTTGGGGGGGATCACTGGAAACACCATATATTTT	NA	TRBJ1-3	NA	TRBV12-3/TRBV12-4
CASSQVGQGWHSPLHF	TGTGCCAGCAGCCAAGTAGGGCAGGGATGGCATTCACCCCTCCACTTT	NA	TRBJ1-6	few	TRBV7-2
CASRLSGRAWYEQYF	TGTGCCAGCAGGCTCAGCGGGAGGGCCTGGTACGAGCAGTACTTC	TRBD2	TRBJ2-7	NA	TRBV7-9
CSAWDSNYGYTF	TGCAGTGCTTGGGACAGTAACTATGGCTACACCTTC	TRBD1	TRBJ1-2	few	TRBV20-1
CASSPSVEQPQHF	TGTGCCAGCAGCCCGTCCGTGGAACAGCCCCAGCATTTT	NA	TRBJ1-5	many	TRBV7-8
CASSQRPGLAVSGVYF	TGTGCCAGCAGCCAACGGCCGGGACTAGCGGTATCTGGGGTATACTTC	TRBD2	TRBJ2-7	few	TRBV16
CASFNRDRGDYEQYF	TGTGCCAGCTTCAACCGGGACAGGGGGGACTACGAGCAGTACTTC	TRBD1	TRBJ2-7	NA	TRBV2
CASSESYSQPQHF	TGTGCCAGCAGTGAATCCTATTCTCAGCCCCAGCATTTT	NA	TRBJ1-5	many	TRBV2
CARRQGAGETQYF	TGTGCCAGAAGACAGGGGGCCGGAGAGACCCAGTACTTC	TRBD1	TRBJ2-5	once	TRBV19
CASSSGQGAHEQYF	TGTGCCAGCAGCTCCGGACAGGGGGCTCACGAGCAGTACTTC	TRBD1	TRBJ2-7	NA	TRBV7-9
CASSEGARGELFF	TGTGCCAGCAGTGAGGGGGCTCGGGGGGAGCTGTTTTTT	TRBD1	TRBJ2-2	NA	TRBV9
CASSATGGRNTEAFF	TGTGCCAGCAGTGCGACAGGGGGGCGGAACACTGAAGCTTTCTTT	TRBD1	TRBJ1-1	few	TRBV6-5
CASSLDRAGNTIYF	TGTGCCAGCAGTCTTGACAGGGCTGGAAACACCATATATTTT	TRBD1	TRBJ1-3	many	TRBV2
CASSIRWGSNQPQHF	TGTGCCAGTAGTATAAGGTGGGGTTCCAATCAGCCCCAGCATTTT	NA	TRBJ1-5	NA	TRBV19
CASSPETGSGNTIYF	TGTGCCAGCAGTCCCGAGACAGGCTCTGGAAACACCATATATTTT	NA	TRBJ1-3	NA	TRBV2
CSAEADSYEQYF	TGCAGTGCTGAGGCGGATTCCTACGAGCAGTACTTC	NA	TRBJ2-7	NA	TRBV20-1
CASSQGDRGGYTF	TGTGCCAGCAGCCAAGGGGACAGGGGAGGCTACACCTTC	TRBD1	TRBJ1-2	NA	TRBV14
CASSLARRLEAFF	TGTGCCAGCAGTTTAGCTAGGAGGCTTGAAGCTTTCTTT	NA	TRBJ1-1	NA	TRBV12-3/TRBV12-4
CSVEGANAPPTEAFF	TGCAGCGTTGAGGGGGCCAATGCGCCCCCGACTGAAGCTTTCTTT	NA	TRBJ1-1	NA	TRBV29-1
CASSFGQGFSGNTIYF	TGTGCCAGCAGCTTTGGACAGGGTTTCAGTGGAAACACCATATATTTT	TRBD1	TRBJ1-3	NA	TRBV11-3
CASSEVASGIYEQYF	TGTGCCAGCAGTGAAGTGGCTAGCGGGATCTACGAGCAGTACTTC	TRBD2	TRBJ2-7	NA	TRBV6-1
CASSQMIGIVYGYTF	TGCGCCAGCAGCCAAATGATTGGTATAGTGTATGGCTACACCTTC	NA	TRBJ1-2	NA	TRBV4-1
CASSVGGEKLFF	TGTGCCAGCAGTGTCGGGGGTGAAAAACTGTTTTTT	NA	TRBJ1-4	many	TRBV2
CASSSGQGATPTEAFF	TGTGCCAGCAGTTCCGGACAGGGGGCTACTCCCACTGAAGCTTTCTTT	TRBD1	TRBJ1-1	NA	TRBV12-3/TRBV12-4
CASTDSGIGYTF	TGTGCCAGCACGGATTCGGGGATCGGCTACACCTTC	NA	TRBJ1-2	few	TRBV6-1